This TCR beta chain emerged from a study of blood T cell repertoires in COVID-19. Study context: Sample material is recorded as cDNA or gDNA derived from T cells, B-cell-depleted T cells, or PBMCs.

Original analysis: Estimates of nucleated cell counts were drawn from the amplification of reference gene primers. Data came from immunoSEQ multiplex PCR; TCRdb stores just in-frame clones and leaves some out. The D gene and trimming were derived from the DNA, and the V and J assignments and clone size from that table. The sample consists of a few hundred thousand clones, roughly 88% of them appearing once. Cohort placement rested on clinical history that participants reported themselves. Symptom resolution, clearance, or two negative PCRs marked donors in Cohort 3 as recovered. Sequencing was done on a sample of PBMCs or T cells enriched from blood (not recorded which). The sequence derives from a woman between 35 and 50 years old who had recovered from COVID-19.

The CDR3 bases are TGTGCCAGCTCACCACAGGGGGCCGATGAAAAACTGTTTTTT. Protein sequence: CASSPQGADEKLFF. This chain joins TRBV18 and TRBJ1-4; 7 bases fit TRBD1. This CDR3 has 14 amino acids. The V segment lost 1 base and the J segment 6 bases; nucleotides outside the gene matches: 2. From germline, CDR1 is KGHSH and CDR2 LQKENI.